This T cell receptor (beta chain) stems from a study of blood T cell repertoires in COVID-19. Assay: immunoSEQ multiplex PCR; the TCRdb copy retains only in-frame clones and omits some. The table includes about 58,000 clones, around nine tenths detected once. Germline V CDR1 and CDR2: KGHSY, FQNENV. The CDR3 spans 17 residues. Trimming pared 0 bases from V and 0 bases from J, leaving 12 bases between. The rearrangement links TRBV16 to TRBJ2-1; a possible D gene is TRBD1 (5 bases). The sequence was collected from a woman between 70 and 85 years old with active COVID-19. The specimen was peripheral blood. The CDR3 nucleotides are TGTGCCAGCAGCCAATCCGTGGACACCGACTCCTACAATGAGCAGTTCTTC. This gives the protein CASSQSVDTDSYNEQFF.